The present T cell receptor (beta chain) was sequenced within a study of T cell responses to AZD1222 COVID-19 vaccine. General study findings and limits: It should be noted that donors were predominantly white British and more often female, and clonal diversity was possibly underestimated. Spike-spanning, vaccine-associated CD4 TCRs were dominant at 160-218 and 743-854. Just a handful of people given AZD1222 tested seropositive at baseline. Sampled repertoires all dated from after the peak T cell response.

Regarding this clone: Its antigen is not known.

This CDR3 region has 18 residues. The V gene end was trimmed by 6 bases and the J gene end by 5 bases; junction bases not matched to a gene: 19. Germline values: CDR1 MNHEY, CDR2 SMNVEV (reference sequence). Profiled with immunoSEQ multiplex PCR; TCRdb holds only in-frame clones, not every one. This table has nearly 90,000 clones, 70% to 90% appearing once. The receptor's source is an adult in good health. The sequences come from peripheral blood, collected on day 0 of AZD1222 vaccination. This chain links TRBV27 with TRBJ1-5; 7 nucleotides match TRBD1. The CDR3 sequence: CASRGGSSTGRGHQPQHF. For the CDR3, the DNA is TGTGCCAGCAGAGGGGGGTCATCGACAGGGAGAGGTCATCAGCCCCAGCATTTT.